This record concerns one T cell receptor beta chain sequence. Per the germline V gene, CDR1 is MNHNS and CDR2 is SASEGT. The CDR3 extends over 14 amino acids. The V gene lost 6 bases and the J gene lost 0 bases, with 11 bases spanning the gap. TCRdb keeps only in-frame clones here, not all; method: immunoSEQ multiplex PCR. The data hold some 2.3 million clones, with approximately 93% observed a single time. These data are taken from a study of shared clonotypes between healthy human individuals. The material sequenced was naive CD4+ T cells from PBMCs. Subset indicated: CD45RA+ positively selected. This TCR derives from a man aged 18 to 29 in good health. Some clones in this sample may be carry-over from other donors' samples. The chain employs TRBV6-1 and TRBJ2-5; D is unclear. CDR3 DNA sequence: TGTGCCAGCAGAAGGGAAGAGTACCAAGAGACCCAGTACTTC. Amino acid sequence: CASRREEYQETQYF.